The TCR beta chain described here comes from a study of blood T cell repertoires in COVID-19. Study at large: Both acute and convalescent COVID-19 samples were obtained from the United States, Italy and Spain. T cells, B-cell-depleted T cells, or PBMCs provided the cDNA or gDNA that served as material.

The CDR3 is made up of 13 amino acids. From germline, CDR1 is SQVTM and CDR2 ANQGSEA. Trimming took 4 bases from V and 5 from J, leaving 12 bases between them. As processed by the authors: Amplification from reference gene primers served as the basis for estimated nucleated cell counts. Only in-frame clones appear in the TCRdb table, and some are missing; sequencing was by immunoSEQ multiplex PCR. The DNA was the basis for D and trimming; V, J and clone size are from that table. The data show some 150,000 clones, with 70% to 90% seen just once and 0.95% to 1.5% held by the top ten. The TCR originated in a man in his sixties who had recovered from COVID-19. Input material: peripheral blood. This chain links TRBV29-1 with TRBJ1-5; D perhaps matches TRBD1 (6 bases). CDR3 sequence (DNA): TGCAGCGTTGCCAGGGGAAGGGATCAGCCCCAGCATTTT. Residues: CSVARGRDQPQHF.